The rows below give T cell receptor beta chains drawn from one sample of a study of T-cell memory formation after mild COVID-19. TCRdb itself ran the 5' RACE reads through MiXCR, one entry per CDR3 protein. The sample holds 350,000 to 400,000 distinct CDR3 sequences, 13% to 15% seen once. The sample was PBMCs or a T cell subset sorted from them (not recorded which). These receptors came from a man aged 18 to 29 who had mild COVID-19 (a few samples of this study predate the infection). Cell type and time point are not known. Both conserved end residues are part of each CDR3. The order of the fields is J gene, D gene, clone size, V gene, CDR3 protein, CDR3 DNA. A D gene is named only where the DNA matches it firmly. Clone size, where shown, is once, few, many, or a class for clones that have expanded.

TRBJ2-3 | NA | NA | TRBV7-9 | CASSYAGGTDTQYF | TGTGCCAGCAGCTATGCAGGGGGCACAGATACGCAGTATTTT
TRBJ1-2 | NA | few | TRBV7-2 | CASSLVGGQSYYGYTF | TGTGCCAGCAGCTTAGTTGGTGGACAGTCCTACTATGGCTACACCTTC
TRBJ2-7 | NA | NA | TRBV4-1 | CASSPTPGAVGYEQYF | TGCGCCAGCAGCCCTACACCTGGGGCAGTTGGCTACGAGCAGTACTTC
TRBJ2-5 | TRBD2 | few | TRBV10-2 | CASSEGPSGLRETQYF | TGCGCCAGCAGTGAGGGTCCTAGCGGATTGAGGGAGACCCAGTACTTC
TRBJ2-7 | TRBD2 | NA | TRBV12-3/TRBV12-4 | CASSPTIAGGYEQYF | TGTGCCAGCAGCCCTACAATAGCGGGGGGCTACGAGCAGTACTTC
TRBJ1-2 | NA | few | TRBV10-3 | CAISEASYGYTF | TGTGCCATCAGTGAAGCCTCCTATGGCTACACCTTC
TRBJ2-3 | TRBD1 | few | TRBV24-1 | CATSPPGQGADTQYF | TGTGCCACCAGTCCCCCGGGACAGGGGGCAGATACGCAGTATTTT
TRBJ2-3 | TRBD2 | few | TRBV12-3/TRBV12-4 | CASSFRAGGHTDTQYF | TGTGCCAGCAGTTTTCGGGCGGGGGGGCACACAGATACGCAGTATTTT
TRBJ2-2 | TRBD1 | many | TRBV7-9 | CASSWRTGGAGELFF | TGTGCCAGCAGCTGGAGGACAGGGGGCGCCGGGGAGCTGTTTTTT
TRBJ1-4 | TRBD1 | few | TRBV2 | CASRQGDDEKLFF | TGTGCCAGCAGGCAGGGGGACGATGAAAAACTGTTTTTT
TRBJ2-1 | NA | few | TRBV27 | CASSFLSPGVEYNEQFF | TGTGCCAGCAGTTTCCTGTCCCCGGGGGTGGAATACAATGAGCAGTTCTTC
TRBJ2-2 | NA | NA | TRBV9 | CASSPRQKPNTGELFF | TGTGCCAGCAGCCCGAGACAGAAACCGAACACCGGGGAGCTGTTTTTT
TRBJ1-5 | TRBD1 | few | TRBV5-1 | CASRSGQGANQPQHF | TGCGCCAGCAGATCGGGACAGGGGGCGAATCAGCCCCAGCATTTT
TRBJ1-6 | NA | few | TRBV6-5 | CASSYSNFQGSPLHF | TGTGCCAGCAGTTACTCGAACTTCCAGGGGTCACCCCTCCACTTT